Following are 24 T cell receptor beta chains from one sample sequenced in a study of shared clonotypes between healthy human individuals. Using immunoSEQ multiplex PCR, the repertoire was profiled, and TCRdb retains in-frame clones only, with some absent. The sample carries more than 2 million clones, 80% to 95% recorded once. Naive CD8 isolation took CD45RO-negative cells positively selected for CCR7 and excluded terminally differentiated effector memory CD45RA+ cells. Source material: naive CD8+ T cells from PBMCs. The receptors were gathered from a man aged 18-30 years in good health. Some clones in this sample may be carry-over from other donors' samples.

In regard to this clone: Other DNA sequences from this sample encode an identical CDR3 as well. The chain has TRBV4-3 and TRBJ2-7; 8 bases map to TRBD2. Trimming cost V 1 base and J 2 bases; bases outside gene matches: 4. The CDR3 extends over 15 amino acids. Per germline, CDR1 LGHNA and CDR2 YSLEER. CDR3 nucleotide sequence: TGCGCCAGCAGCCAAGGGTTAGCGGGAACCTACGAGCAGTACTTC. This sequence encodes CASSQGLAGTYEQYF.

J is TRBJ1-4 and V is TRBV6-1; D uncertain. The germline V gene has CDR1 MNHNS and CDR2 SASEGT. The CDR3 runs 15 residues. V shed 1 base and J shed 6 bases, with 12 bases lying between them. CDR3 region: CASSEGPRGYEKLFF. DNA for the CDR3: TGTGCCAGCAGTGAAGGGCCCCGGGGTTATGAAAAACTGTTTTTT.

This clone was counted a few times. At the DNA level, this CDR3 is encoded by other sequences in the same sample as well. The rearrangement links TRBV6-5 to TRBJ1-5; D not certain. The V and J ends lost 0 bases and 7 bases respectively, with 7 bases between them. The CDR3 loop spans 13 amino acids. Germline CDR1 MNHEY, CDR2 SVGAGI. The DNA of the CDR3 is TGTGCCAGCAGTTACTCGGACGGGCAGCCCCAGCATTTT. Protein sequence: CASSYSDGQPQHF.

This chain joins TRBV6-5 and TRBJ2-3; D possibly corresponds to TRBD1 (6 bases). The CDR3 is 15 amino acids. Germline CDR1 is MNHEY and CDR2 is SVGAGI. Trimming removed 6 bases at V and 8 bases at J, with 21 bases between. In nucleotides, the CDR3 is TGTGCCAGCAGCCTAACAGGGCCGCCGGTAGGTACGCAGTATTTT. Translated: CASSLTGPPVGTQYF.

This rearrangement joins TRBV27 to TRBJ2-7; 9 positions agree with TRBD2. The ends lost 8 bases at V and 2 bases at J; junction bases unmatched: 10. This CDR3 region has 15 residues. Germline values: CDR1 MNHEY, CDR2 SMNVEV (reference sequence). CDR3 loop: CASRIGAGGPYEQYF. The CDR3 DNA sequence: TGTGCCAGCCGCATTGGGGCGGGAGGGCCCTACGAGCAGTACTTC.

To note about this clone: Mismatch with germline at one junction end may stem from a read error. This chain links TRBV28 with TRBJ2-7; TRBD2 might be the D (5 bases). CDR1 MDHEN and CDR2 SYDVKM come from the germline V gene. The CDR3 is 12 amino acids. CDR3 sequence: CGSGLSSYEQYF. CDR3 bases: TGCGGGTCCGGACTTAGCTCCTACGAGCAGTACTTC.

The genes are TRBV6-5 and TRBJ2-2; 7 bases are shared with TRBD1. CDR1 and CDR2 from the germline V gene are MNHEY and SVGAGI. V lost 5 bases, J lost 2 bases, and 5 bases stayed unmatched. This CDR3 is built from 15 residues. CDR3 region: CASSNYRGNTGELFF. CDR3 nucleotide sequence: TGTGCCAGCAGTAACTACAGGGGAAACACCGGGGAGCTGTTTTTT.

Points on this clone: The sample holds other DNA sequences that translate to the same CDR3. The CDR3 loop reads CASSEAGSSYEQYF. The DNA for the CDR3 is TGCGCCAGCAGTGAGGCAGGGAGCTCCTACGAGCAGTACTTC. The gene calls are TRBV10-2 and TRBJ2-7, with D perhaps assigned TRBD1 or TRBD2 (5 bases each). CDR3 length: 14 amino acids. With 2 bases removed from V and 0 bases from J, the gap between germline ends came to 8 bases. Germline V gene lookup returns CDR1 WSHSY and CDR2 SAAADI.

This clone was recorded once. The V and J genes are TRBV7-9 and TRBJ2-2; 7 bases are shared with TRBD1. The J segment lost 4 bases and the V segment lost 5 bases, leaving 7 bases of the junction unmatched. Germline V gene sequence: CDR1 SEHNR, CDR2 FQNEAQ (reference sequence). CDR3 length: 15 amino acids. The CDR3 protein is CASSTLAGGTGELFF. CDR3 nucleotide sequence: TGTGCCAGCAGCACCCTGGCAGGGGGCACCGGGGAGCTGTTTTTT.

V and J are TRBV2 and TRBJ2-7; 10 bases are a match to TRBD2. The CDR3 is made up of 14 amino acids. From germline, CDR1 is SNHLY and CDR2 FYNNEI. V lost 6 bases and J lost 1; bases outside the gene matches: 3. The CDR3: CASRTTSGSYEQYF. In nucleotides, the CDR3 is TGTGCCAGCAGAACGACTAGCGGGTCCTACGAGCAGTACTTC.

The chain couples TRBV18 to TRBJ2-7; 11 bases agree with TRBD1. Per the germline V gene, CDR1 is KGHSH and CDR2 is LQKENI. This CDR3 has 15 amino acids. After removal of 2 bases from V and 4 bases from J, the junction contained 4 bases not matched to a gene. In nucleotides, the CDR3 is TGTGCCAGCTCACCAGCGGACAGGGGGCTATACGAGCAGTACTTC. It encodes CASSPADRGLYEQYF.

This chain connects TRBV9 to TRBJ2-1, with D uncertain. The CDR3 totals 14 residues. The V gene's germline CDR1 is SGDLS and CDR2 YYNGEE. Trimming took 4 bases from V and 6 from J, leaving 14 bases between them. CDR3 nucleotide sequence: TGTGCCAGCAGCTTGACCCGGGTGGGCAATGAGCAGTTCTTC. This codes for CASSLTRVGNEQFF.

Worth noting for this clone: At one end, the junction sequence differs from germline, possibly due to a read error. The rearrangement links TRBV7-2 to TRBJ2-5, with TRBD2 matching over 12 bases. Per the germline V gene, CDR1 is SGHTA and CDR2 is FQGNSA. The CDR3 runs to 14 residues. As DNA, the CDR3 is TGTGCCAGCAGCCTAGCGGGAGGGCACGAGACCCAGTACTTC. This sequence encodes CASSLAGGHETQYF.

The rearrangement uses TRBV7-9 and TRBJ2-1; 7 positions agree with TRBD2. This CDR3 comprises 12 residues. CDR1 and CDR2 (germline): SEHNR, FQNEAQ (reference sequence). Losses at the gene ends were 3 bases for V and 15 bases for J; bases not matched to a gene: 8. The CDR3 here is CASSLMAGEMFF. The CDR3 nucleotides read TGTGCCAGCAGCTTGATGGCGGGAGAAATGTTCTTC.

This chain uses TRBV27 with TRBJ1-2, with TRBD1 identical over 7 bases. In germline, CDR1 is MNHEY, CDR2 SMNVEV (reference sequence). The V gene end was trimmed by 6 bases and the J gene end by 8 bases; junction bases not matched to a gene: 12. The CDR3 extends over 14 amino acids. This CDR3 is CASSPTGTWYGYTF. CDR3 coding DNA: TGTGCCAGCAGCCCGACAGGGACCTGGTACGGCTACACCTTC.

CDR3 in amino acids: CASSSLAGAVLEQYF. CDR3 sequence (DNA): TGTGCCAGCAGTTCCCTAGCGGGAGCGGTCCTGGAGCAGTACTTC. The chain joins TRBV27 to TRBJ2-7, with 10 nucleotides matching TRBD2. Losses at the gene ends were 4 bases for V and 7 bases for J; bases not matched to a gene: 10. The CDR3 sequence is 15 residues long. Germline CDR1 is MNHEY and CDR2 is SMNVEV (reference sequence).

This chain joins TRBV7-2 and TRBJ2-7, with 8 bases matching TRBD1. The CDR3 consists of 18 residues. CDR1 and CDR2 (germline): SGHTA, FQGNSA. V lost 1 base and J lost 4; bases outside the gene matches: 15. The CDR3 nucleotides read TGTGCCAGCAGCTTAGTTGCCGGACAGGGTCGACCCGGGTACGAGCAGTACTTC. This sequence encodes CASSLVAGQGRPGYEQYF. Full variable domain (outside the CDR3, taken from reference TRBV7-2 and TRBJ2-7): GAGVSQSPSNKVTEKGKDVELRCDPISGHTALYWYRQSLGQGLEFLIYFQGNSAPDKSGLPSDRFSAERTGGSVSTLTIQRTQQEDSAVYLCASSLVAGQGRPGYEQYFGPGTRLTVT.

The chain uses TRBV7-9 and TRBJ2-7; no firm D call. CDR1 SEHNR and CDR2 FQNEAQ come from the germline V gene (reference sequence). The CDR3 has 15 residues. V was shortened by 4 bases and J by 4 bases, with 17 bases between the two germline ends. Written as DNA, the CDR3 is TGTGCCAGCAGCTCCGGAAATAGACGCTGGTACGAGCAGTACTTC. Translated, it gives CASSSGNRRWYEQYF.

This rearrangement joins TRBV5-1 to TRBJ2-1; 8 bases agree with TRBD1. J lost 7 bases, V lost 4 bases, and 7 bases had no gene match. CDR3 size: 14 residues. Looked up from germline, CDR1 is SGHRS and CDR2 is YFSETQ. In DNA, the CDR3 is TGCGCCAGCAGCCCATGGACAGGGAAGAATGAGCAGTTCTTC. Residues: CASSPWTGKNEQFF.

The V call is TRBV7-9, the J call TRBJ2-7; D possibly matches TRBD1 or TRBD2 (6 bases each). With 8 bases removed from V and 5 bases from J, the gap between germline ends came to 22 bases. CDR1 is SEHNR, CDR2 FQNEAQ, per germline (reference sequence). This CDR3 is 15 amino acids long. The CDR3 here is CASGKMGGDVHEQYF. The CDR3 nucleotides read TGTGCCAGCGGAAAGATGGGGGGCGACGTCCACGAGCAGTACTTC.

The chain links TRBV6-1 to TRBJ2-3, with TRBD1 identical over 12 bases. After removal of 1 base from V and 6 bases from J, the junction contained 8 bases not matched to a gene. The CDR3 consists of 17 residues. Germline V gene lookup returns CDR1 MNHNS and CDR2 SASEGT. DNA for the CDR3: TGTGCCAGCAGTGAAGACGGGGGACAGGGGGCTTGGGATACGCAGTATTTT. The encoded protein is CASSEDGGQGAWDTQYF.

The rearrangement joins TRBV19 to TRBJ2-1; 8 nucleotides line up with TRBD1. Germline V lookup: CDR1 LNHDA, CDR2 SQIVND (reference sequence). J was trimmed by 9 bases and V by 3 bases; bases with no gene match: 10. The CDR3 is 15 residues long. The CDR3 DNA is TGTGCCAGTAGTATGGCCAGGGGGCAGGAGCCTGAGCAGTTCTTC. This codes for CASSMARGQEPEQFF.

Only a few counts were recorded for this clone. The rearrangement joins TRBV9 to TRBJ1-4; 7 positions match TRBD1. There are 14 residues in the CDR3. From germline, CDR1 is SGDLS and CDR2 YYNGEE. V lost 4 bases to trimming and J lost 8 bases; unmatched junction nucleotides: 8. CDR3 loop: CASSSQGGGEKLFF. Here the CDR3 DNA reads TGTGCCAGCAGCTCCCAGGGGGGAGGAGAAAAACTGTTTTTT.

This clone showed up just once. The CDR3 sequence is CASSPYEMTSGNYEQYF. The CDR3 nucleotides read TGTGCCAGCAGCCCCTATGAGATGACTAGCGGGAACTACGAGCAGTACTTC. The chain is built from TRBV4-2 and TRBJ2-7; TRBD2 matches at 11 bases. Germline V gives CDR1 LGHNA, CDR2 YNFKEQ. The CDR3 is 17 residues long. Unmatched junction bases numbered 11, after V lost 4 bases and J lost 3 bases.